These T cell receptor beta chains were read from a single sample in a study of CD8+CD57+ T cells in acquired aplastic anemia. TCRdb fed the reads into MiXCR, producing one record per CDR3 protein. The sample gives 200,000 or so distinct CDR3 sequences, more than 55% of which show up once; around three fifths is in the top ten. Sequences were obtained from sorted CD4+, CD8+, or CD8+CD57+ T cells (not recorded which) from PBMCs. Source of these receptors: a human donor with aplastic anemia. CDR3s include the opening cysteine and the closing phenylalanine or tryptophan. A D gene is named only where the DNA matches it firmly. A clone size is listed for some rows: how often the clone was seen (once, few, many), or a class if it is expanded.

j_call clone_size v_call d_call cdr3_aa cdr3_nt
TRBJ1-1 NA TRBV19 TRBD1 CASSIDPGQGPNTEAFF TGTGCCAGTAGTATAGATCCCGGACAGGGCCCGAACACTGAAGCTTTCTTT
TRBJ1-1 few TRBV20-1 TRBD1 CSARPRDSEAFF TGCAGTGCTAGACCCCGGGACAGTGAAGCTTTCTTT
TRBJ1-3 NA TRBV7-2 NA CASSRLGGNGNTIYF TGTGCCAGCAGCAGGCTAGGGGGGAATGGAAACACCATATATTTT
TRBJ2-4 NA TRBV15 TRBD1 CATSSDRGPRIQYF TGTGCCACCAGCAGCGATAGGGGGCCTCGCATTCAGTACTTC
TRBJ2-7 NA TRBV7-6 NA CASSRVSTYEQYF TGTGCCAGCAGCCGAGTCTCGACCTACGAGCAGTACTTC
TRBJ1-5 NA TRBV7-9 NA CASSFSGIGNQPQHF TGTGCCAGCAGCTTCTCAGGGATTGGCAATCAGCCCCAGCATTTT
TRBJ2-5 NA TRBV12-3/TRBV12-4 TRBD1 CASSFSRVSGTELVETQYF TGTGCCAGCAGTTTCTCACGGGTCTCCGGGACAGAGCTTGTAGAGACCCAGTACTTC
TRBJ2-3 NA TRBV4-1 NA CASSQDDRDPNTQYF TGCGCCAGCAGCCAAGATGACCGGGACCCCAATACGCAGTATTTT
TRBJ2-5 NA TRBV14 NA CASSYGSTGPRRETQYF TGTGCCAGCAGTTACGGCTCGACGGGCCCTCGGAGGGAGACCCAGTACTTC
TRBJ1-2 NA TRBV7-2 TRBD1 CASSLGRGQWYGYTF TGTGCCAGCAGCTTAGGCAGGGGACAGTGGTATGGCTACACCTTC
TRBJ2-3 NA TRBV10-3 NA CAISTGTSTDTQYF TGTGCCATCAGTACAGGGACAAGCACAGATACGCAGTATTTT
TRBJ1-3 NA TRBV29-1 NA CSVTGTGNTIYF TGCAGCGTTACAGGGACCGGAAACACCATATATTTT
TRBJ2-7 NA TRBV12-3/TRBV12-4 TRBD1 CASSLGGGQGTYEQYF TGTGCCAGCAGCTTAGGAGGGGGACAGGGGACCTACGAGCAGTACTTC
TRBJ1-6 NA TRBV7-9 NA CASSLARQGRHSPLHF TGTGCCAGCAGCTTAGCGCGGCAGGGTCGGCATTCACCCCTCCACTTT
TRBJ2-1 NA TRBV25-1 TRBD2 CASSAGLAVSYNEQFF TGTGCCAGCAGTGCGGGACTAGCGGTCTCCTACAATGAGCAGTTCTTC
TRBJ1-5 NA TRBV7-6 TRBD1 CASSLVAGGRNQPQHF TGTGCCAGCAGCTTAGTGGCAGGGGGCCGAAATCAGCCCCAGCATTTT
TRBJ1-1 NA TRBV19 NA CASSSGPFGSSSLAEAFF TGTGCCAGTAGTTCAGGGCCTTTTGGCAGCAGTAGTCTCGCTGAAGCTTTCTTT
TRBJ2-1 NA TRBV7-6 NA CATSLYRKDEQFF TGTGCCACCTCCTTGTACAGAAAAGATGAGCAGTTCTTC
TRBJ2-1 NA TRBV9 NA CASSFLGPSGYNEQFF TGTGCCAGCAGTTTCCTCGGACCGAGCGGATACAATGAGCAGTTCTTC
TRBJ2-3 NA TRBV11-2 TRBD2 CASSLESGGREYF TGTGCCAGCAGCTTAGAATCGGGGGGGAGGGAGTATTTT
TRBJ1-1 NA TRBV5-4 NA CASSLAVRANTEAFF TGTGCCAGCAGCTTGGCTGTCAGGGCGAACACTGAAGCTTTCTTT
TRBJ2-7 NA TRBV10-1 TRBD2 CASSESPVTSGEQYF TGCGCCAGCAGTGAGTCCCCGGTCACTAGCGGCGAGCAGTACTTC
TRBJ1-6 few TRBV11-2 NA CASSRAYNSPLHF TGCGCCAGCAGCCGGGCCTATAATTCACCCCTCCACTTT
TRBJ1-6 once TRBV5-4 TRBD1 CASSPDRDPVPLHF TGTGCCAGCAGCCCGGACAGGGACCCTGTACCCCTCCACTTT
TRBJ1-1 many TRBV5-1 NA CASSKGGLDTEAFF TGCGCCAGCAGCAAAGGGGGTTTGGACACTGAAGCTTTCTTT
TRBJ2-5 NA TRBV4-3 NA CASSQEPYQETQYF TGCGCCAGCAGCCAAGAACCGTACCAAGAGACCCAGTACTTC
TRBJ1-2 few TRBV7-2 NA CASSLVAKPYTF TGTGCCAGCAGCTTAGTTGCCAAACCGTACACCTTC
TRBJ2-3 many TRBV12-3/TRBV12-4 NA CASSFGDTQYF TGTGCCAGCAGTTTTGGGGATACGCAGTATTTT
TRBJ1-1 NA TRBV20-1 TRBD1 CSAGNRGTEAFF TGCAGTGCCGGTAACAGGGGCACTGAAGCTTTCTTT
TRBJ2-7 NA TRBV2 TRBD2 CASSGAGAYEQYF TGTGCCAGCAGTGGCGCGGGGGCCTACGAGCAGTACTTC
TRBJ2-1 NA TRBV5-4 TRBD1 CASSFVQGLRNGQFF TGTGCCAGCAGCTTCGTACAGGGGCTGAGGAATGGGCAGTTCTTC
TRBJ2-2 NA TRBV7-9 NA CASSSSGNTGELLF TGTGCCAGCAGCTCAAGCGGAAACACCGGGGAGCTGCTTTTT
TRBJ1-1 NA TRBV7-2 TRBD1 CASSPRTGPTEAFF TGTGCCAGCAGCCCCAGGACAGGGCCCACTGAAGCTTTCTTT
TRBJ2-2 NA TRBV7-2 NA CASRKSPGEAGELFF TGTGCCAGCAGGAAAAGTCCGGGAGAGGCCGGGGAGCTGTTTTTT
TRBJ2-5 NA TRBV7-6 NA CASSPRGGPETQYF TGTGCCAGCAGCCCCAGGGGGGGCCCCGAGACCCAGTACTTC
TRBJ1-1 once TRBV9 NA CASSVGQNSWAFF TGTGCCAGCAGCGTAGGCCAGAACTCGTGGGCTTTCTTT
TRBJ2-5 many TRBV5-5 TRBD1 CASSPDREETQYF TGTGCCAGCAGCCCTGACAGGGAAGAGACCCAGTACTTC
TRBJ2-3 NA TRBV7-8 NA CASSSISTDTQYF TGTGCCAGCAGCTCCATTAGCACAGATACGCAGTATTTT
TRBJ2-1 NA TRBV7-9 TRBD1 CASSDRQGSYNEQFF TGTGCCAGCAGCGATAGACAGGGTTCCTACAATGAGCAGTTCTTC
TRBJ2-1 few TRBV5-1 TRBD2 CASSAGLALVTYNEQFF TGCGCCAGCAGCGCGGGACTAGCCCTTGTCACCTACAATGAGCAGTTCTTC
TRBJ2-5 NA TRBV24-1 NA CATSTHDSDQETQYF TGTGCCACCAGTACCCACGACAGCGACCAAGAGACCCAGTACTTC
TRBJ1-1 NA TRBV25-1 NA CASKDPWAEAFF TGTGCCAGCAAAGATCCCTGGGCTGAAGCTTTCTTT
TRBJ1-5 NA TRBV7-6 TRBD1 CASSLWTGSSNQPQHF TGTGCCAGCAGCCTCTGGACAGGGTCTAGCAATCAGCCTCAGCATTTT
TRBJ1-4 NA TRBV24-1 NA CATSEAGKSDEKLFF TGTGCCACCAGTGAGGCAGGGAAGAGCGATGAAAAACTGTTTTTT